Given below is one T cell receptor (beta chain) in context. Its antigen is unknown. The input lacks base qualities; no much larger clone sits a single base away. The sample comes from a study of blood T cell repertoires in COVID-19 (dated by TCRdb to 2019 to 2021). For the wider study: Samples covering the acute and convalescent phases of COVID-19 were provided by collaborators in the United States, Italy and Spain. The material from the prospective study consisted of cDNA or gDNA derived from T cells, B-cell-depleted T cells, or PBMCs. Subjects who had been exposed to COVID-19, were actively infected with it, or had recovered from it provided the deeply sampled blood TCRbeta repertoires that made up the dataset. The repertoires were released in a freely available public database meant as a resource for research on the immune response to SARS-CoV-2. Samples came from the ongoing ImmuneRACE study (first 160 participants) plus 1,254 subjects from 6 global collaborators. The sample metadata nearly always contained a de-identified subject ID, COVID-19 status, age in years and sex. Where HLA class I and class II types were available, the types were taken from metadata supplied by the sample provider, not from assay-based typing.

TCRbeta CDR3 regions were amplified from genomic DNA by means of the immunoSEQ Assay, a bias-controlled multiplex PCR. The paper's processing steps were these. Nucleated cell counts per sample were estimated from amplification of reference gene primers within the assay. Sequence reads were collapsed and filtered to measure the absolute abundance of every unique TCRbeta CDR3 rearrangement. For each sample, productive Simpson clonality was calculated as the square root of Simpson's diversity index over productive rearrangements. Imported from immuneACCESS, the table was reduced by TCRdb to in-frame sequences with V and J called. These copies leave out some clones; in studies compared against another copy, an unresolved V gene accounts for under half, and the cause of the remainder is not known. V and J calls and clone size come straight from that table; D and trimming were deduced from the DNA. The sample yields some 150,000 clones; about nine tenths were counted once. Roughly 2.1% of the sample lies in the top ten.

Each collaborating institution followed its own protocols to collect whole blood in K2EDTA tubes. Collaborator samples were shipped for TCRbeta analysis as frozen whole blood, isolated PBMCs, or DNA extracted from either sample type. Points the paper makes about the study in general: How much clinical and demographic metadata was included differed by source and by participant, and the metadata was provided uncurated.

From its cysteine to its phenylalanine, the CDR3 spans 13 amino acids. Only CDR3 DNA is held: 39 bases, read in frame from base 1. Taken from the germline V gene, the CDR1 and CDR2 loops are LGHNA and YSLEER. Trimming costs V 4 bases and J 2 bases, and their ends lie 9 bases apart. Specimen: peripheral blood. Rearrangement joined TRBV4-3 to TRBJ2-7; a tentative D match to TRBD1 spans 5 bases. This TCR derives from a human donor in a cohort sampled during active COVID-19. CDR3 region: CASSPGHTYEQYF. The DNA is as follows: TGCGCCAGCAGCCCAGGGCACACCTACGAGCAGTACTTC.